Each of the 21 T cell receptor beta chains below was sequenced from the same sample in a study of T cell responses to AZD1222 COVID-19 vaccine. The repertoire was sequenced with immunoSEQ multiplex PCR; TCRdb's copy has only in-frame clones and lacks some. The profile shows approximately 130,000 clones, roughly 90% of them singletons. The sample was peripheral blood, taken on day 0 of MenACWY control vaccination. The receptor set was obtained from an adult in good health.

This rearrangement joins TRBV2 to TRBJ2-7; perhaps TRBD1 as D (5 bases). There are 13 residues in the CDR3. Germline CDR1 reads SNHLY; CDR2 reads FYNNEI. V lost 3 bases and J lost 1, with 7 bases in between. CDR3 nucleotides: TGTGCCAGCAGTGACAGGGTTTCCTACGAGCAGTACTTC. Translation: CASSDRVSYEQYF. The variable domain in full, completed from reference TRBV2 and TRBJ2-7, reads EPEVTQTPSHQVTQMGQEVILRCVPISNHLYFYWYRQILGQKVEFLVSFYNNEISEKSEIFDDQFSVERPDGSNFTLKIRSTKLEDSAMYFCASSDRVSYEQYFGPGTRLTVT.

The genes are TRBV6-6 and TRBJ2-1; TRBD2 aligns across 9 bases. V was pared by 6 bases and J by 8 bases, with 11 bases of the junction left unmatched. Germline-derived CDR1 and CDR2 are MNHNY and SVGAGI (reference sequence). This CDR3 comprises 15 residues. DNA of the CDR3: TGTGCCAGCAGGCCCATAGCGGGAGAATCGCATGAGCAGTTCTTC. Its protein is CASRPIAGESHEQFF.

The V and J genes are TRBV21-1 and TRBJ1-1. TRBV21-1 is marked as a pseudogene. This CDR3 is 15 amino acids long. CDR3 nucleotides: TGTGCCAGCAGCAAAACAGGCGGGCGCATCACTGAAGCTTTCTTT. The encoded protein is CASSKTGGRITEAFF.

V usage is TRBV4-1 and J usage is TRBJ2-1; 10 bases line up with TRBD2. This CDR3 is built from 16 residues. Trimming removed 0 bases from V and 9 bases from J; junction bases left unmatched: 8. Germline values: CDR1 MGHRA, CDR2 YSYEKL. The CDR3 region is CASSQEDLAGVSEQFF. In nucleotides, the CDR3 is TGCGCCAGCAGCCAAGAAGATCTAGCGGGAGTCAGTGAGCAGTTCTTC.

V usage is TRBV5-1 and J usage is TRBJ1-2; D is uncertain. The CDR3 length is 14 residues. The V gene's germline CDR1 is SGHRS and CDR2 YFSETQ. Trimming took off 4 bases at V and 0 bases at J, with 10 bases between the two ends. CDR3 in DNA: TGCGCCAGCAGCAAAACAGCAGCTAACTATGGCTACACCTTC. Its protein product is CASSKTAANYGYTF.

This chain connects TRBV7-7 to TRBJ1-3; 7 nucleotides line up with TRBD1. V trimming: 5 bases; J trimming: 8 bases; junction bases outside the gene matches: 6. Germline CDR1 SSHAT, CDR2 FNYEAQ (reference sequence). CDR3 length: 13 amino acids. CDR3 residues: CASSPGGADTIYF. CDR3 nucleotide sequence: TGTGCCAGCAGCCCAGGGGGGGCGGACACCATATATTTT.

This clone has only one observation. This rearrangement joins TRBV7-9 to TRBJ1-1; a possible D gene is TRBD1 (5 bases). The ends were cut back, 4 bases at V and 4 bases at J, with 16 bases in the middle. The CDR3 covers 15 residues. Germline V gene data show CDR1 as SEHNR and CDR2 as FQNEAQ (reference sequence). CDR3 protein: CASSSSLAGSTEAFF. Here the CDR3 DNA reads TGTGCCAGCAGCTCCTCATTGGCAGGGTCCACTGAAGCTTTCTTT.

The chain employs TRBV7-6 and TRBJ2-1; TRBD1 matches at 9 bases. The germline V gene encodes CDR1 SGHVS and CDR2 FNYEAQ. The CDR3 consists of 14 residues. The junction had 5 bases not matched to a gene; V was cut back by 4 bases and J by 7 bases. CDR3: CASSWGQGSNEQFF. The CDR3, as DNA: TGTGCCAGCAGCTGGGGACAGGGTTCAAATGAGCAGTTCTTC. The whole variable domain, filled in from reference TRBV7-6 and TRBJ2-1, reads GAGVSQSPRYKVTKRGQDVALRCDPISGHVSLYWYRQALGQGPEFLTYFNYEAQQDKSGLPNDRFSAERPEGSISTLTIQRTEQRDSAMYRCASSWGQGSNEQFFGPGTRLTVL.

The chain links TRBV3-1 (or the pseudogene TRBV3-2) to TRBJ1-1, with D hard to call. CDR1 and CDR2 from the germline V gene are LGHDT and YNNKEL (reference sequence). The CDR3 totals 12 residues. V was trimmed by 2 bases and J by 3 bases, leaving 4 bases between them. The CDR3 DNA is TGTGCCAGCAGCCAACCCTACACTGAAGCTTTCTTT. Protein: CASSQPYTEAFF.

V and J are TRBV18 and TRBJ1-4; 7 bases agree with TRBD1. The CDR3 runs to 15 residues. Trimming at V came to 4 bases and at J to 5 bases, leaving 7 bases not matched to a gene. From germline, CDR1 is KGHSH and CDR2 LQKENI. In DNA form, the CDR3 reads TGTGCCAGCTCACTACAGGGACAGCTAAATGAAAAACTGTTTTTT. Translation: CASSLQGQLNEKLFF.

The rearrangement joins TRBV30 to TRBJ1-3; no firm D call. Trimming left V 0 bases short and J 3 bases short, with 9 bases between. Germline-derived CDR1 and CDR2 are GTSNPN and SVGIG (reference sequence). The CDR3 sequence is 14 residues long. The CDR3 bases are TGTGCCTGGAGTGTACCGGGTCTTGGAAACACCATATATTTT. Its translation: CAWSVPGLGNTIYF.

The chain combines TRBV7-2 with TRBJ2-7, with a weak D call TRBD1 (6 bases). The CDR3 consists of 15 residues. Per the germline V gene, CDR1 is SGHTA and CDR2 is FQGNSA. Trimming shortened V by 4 bases and J by 3 bases, and 16 bases separated the two germline ends. CDR3 sequence reads: CASSSRVKGVYEQYF. DNA of the CDR3: TGTGCCAGCAGCTCCCGAGTGAAGGGGGTCTACGAGCAGTACTTC.

V is TRBV12-3 or TRBV12-4 and J is TRBJ1-5; no firm D call. Trimming cost V 3 bases and J 5 bases, with 8 bases left between them. The CDR3 contains 13 residues. DNA for the CDR3: TGTGCCAGCAGTTTCTCGGTGGATCAGCCCCAGCATTTT. Translated, it gives CASSFSVDQPQHF.

The chain has TRBV7-2 and TRBJ2-7, with a tentative D call TRBD2 (5 bases). This CDR3 spans 13 amino acids. Trimming pared 1 base from V and 6 bases from J, leaving 10 bases between. Per the germline V gene, CDR1 is SGHTA and CDR2 is FQGNSA. In DNA form, the CDR3 reads TGTGCCAGCAGCTTAGGAGGGTCGGGCGAGCAGTACTTC. The encoded protein is CASSLGGSGEQYF.

The J gene is TRBJ2-1, the V gene TRBV7-3, with 14 positions matching TRBD2. This CDR3 has 16 amino acids. The V segment lost 1 base and the J segment 15 bases; nucleotides outside the gene matches: 11. Germline V gene data show CDR1 as SGHTA and CDR2 as FQGTGA. CDR3 residues: CASSLNSPGLAGVRFF. The CDR3 coding sequence is TGTGCCAGCAGCTTAAACAGCCCGGGACTAGCGGGAGTCCGGTTCTTC.

The J gene is TRBJ2-1, the V gene TRBV29-1; TRBD1 matches at 7 bases. The ends lost 0 bases at V and 7 bases at J; junction bases unmatched: 6. The germline V gene encodes CDR1 SQVTM and CDR2 ANQGSEA. This CDR3 comprises 14 residues. As DNA, the CDR3 is TGCAGCGTTGAAGAGGACAGGACGCCGAATGAGCAGTTCTTC. This encodes CSVEEDRTPNEQFF.

J is TRBJ2-7 and V is TRBV7-9; the D gene could be TRBD1 or TRBD2 (5 bases each). Germline CDR1 is SEHNR and CDR2 is FQNEAQ (reference sequence). The V gene lost 5 bases and the J gene lost 3 bases, with 17 bases spanning the gap. The CDR3 has 15 residues. The CDR3, as DNA: TGTGCCAGCAGCCAGCACCGGGACGGCAACTACGAGCAGTACTTC. It specifies CASSQHRDGNYEQYF.

This chain uses TRBV10-3 with TRBJ1-5, with D unresolved. V lost 10 bases, J lost 2 bases, and 12 bases lay in between. Germline V gives CDR1 ENHRY, CDR2 SYGVKD. The CDR3 sequence is 13 residues long. The CDR3 coding sequence is TGTGCCACCCGAGTAGACGGCAATCAGCCCCAGCATTTT. Protein product: CATRVDGNQPQHF.

The chain recombines TRBV7-8 with TRBJ1-5; no clear D. This CDR3 region has 17 residues. Trimming pared 2 bases from V and 1 base from J, leaving 15 bases between. The germline V gene encodes CDR1 SGHVS and CDR2 FQNEAQ. The CDR3 nucleotides read TGTGCCAGCAGCTTATCGGGGTTTGGGGTGAGCAATCAGCCCCAGCATTTT. Translated: CASSLSGFGVSNQPQHF.

In this sample, this clone turned up once. V usage is TRBV4-1 and J usage is TRBJ1-1; 7 bases match TRBD1. The CDR3 length is 14 residues. Trimming at V came to 4 bases and at J to 1 base, leaving 3 bases not matched to a gene. Germline CDR1 MGHRA, CDR2 YSYEKL. The CDR3 nucleotides are TGCGCCAGCAGCCCGGGACAGTGGAACACTGAAGCTTTCTTT. Protein: CASSPGQWNTEAFF.

The chain carries TRBV2 and TRBJ1-2; D is possibly TRBD1 (6 bases). CDR3 size: 18 residues. Germline CDR1 and CDR2: SNHLY and FYNNEI. The V end was cut by 8 bases, the J end by 5 bases, with 30 bases between. The CDR3: CASGGQWGLQGIDYGYTF. DNA for the CDR3: TGTGCCAGCGGGGGCCAGTGGGGTCTACAGGGTATAGATTATGGCTACACCTTC.